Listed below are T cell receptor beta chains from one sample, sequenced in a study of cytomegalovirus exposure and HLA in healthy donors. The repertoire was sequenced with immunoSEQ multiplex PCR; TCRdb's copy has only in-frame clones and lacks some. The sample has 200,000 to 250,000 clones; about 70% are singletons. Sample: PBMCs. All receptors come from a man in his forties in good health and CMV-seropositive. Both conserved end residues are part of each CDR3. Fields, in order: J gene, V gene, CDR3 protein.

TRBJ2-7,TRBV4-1,CASSPTRGFGGEQYF
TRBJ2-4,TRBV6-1,CASMDTSKNIQYF
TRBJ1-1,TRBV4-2,CASSQVSGRVAEAFF
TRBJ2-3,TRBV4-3,CASSQDGASGGLAPDTQYF
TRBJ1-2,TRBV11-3,CASSSAKLGQSYGYTF
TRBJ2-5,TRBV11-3,CASSLGSEKRETQYF
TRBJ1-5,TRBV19,CASSITSLSNQPQHF
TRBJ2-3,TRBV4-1,CASSQPILAGVGDTQYF
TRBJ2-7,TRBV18,CASSPGRGGSYEQYF
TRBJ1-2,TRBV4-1,CASSLYDTSPGYTF
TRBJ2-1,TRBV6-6,CASTEGAMDNEQFF
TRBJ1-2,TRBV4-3,CASSQDPGNGYGYTF
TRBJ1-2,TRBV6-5,CASRLGQGNYGYTF
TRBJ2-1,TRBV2,CASRALAVGNEQFF
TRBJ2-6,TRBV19,CASSIAGSGANVLTF
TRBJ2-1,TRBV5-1,CASSFGLTNEQFF
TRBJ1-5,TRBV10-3,CAISDSRDNQPQHF
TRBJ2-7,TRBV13,CASGMGGSYEQYF
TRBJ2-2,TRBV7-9,CASRSTGNQAGELFF
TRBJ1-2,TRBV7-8,CASSFLPQQGENGYTF
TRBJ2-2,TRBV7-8,CASSRWSADSGELFF
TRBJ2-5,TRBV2,CASSGPGLSETQYF
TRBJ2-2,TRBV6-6,CASSHFSAGELFF
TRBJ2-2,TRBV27,CASSFSGLAGRTGELFF
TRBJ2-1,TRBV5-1,CASSSAGNYNEQFF
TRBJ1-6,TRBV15,CATSRTGKRGSPLHF
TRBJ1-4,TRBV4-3,CASSQSLLSRGHLSELFF
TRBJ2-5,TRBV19,CASSIRLHVAYPLGTQYF
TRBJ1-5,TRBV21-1,CASTQAWAYSNQPQHF